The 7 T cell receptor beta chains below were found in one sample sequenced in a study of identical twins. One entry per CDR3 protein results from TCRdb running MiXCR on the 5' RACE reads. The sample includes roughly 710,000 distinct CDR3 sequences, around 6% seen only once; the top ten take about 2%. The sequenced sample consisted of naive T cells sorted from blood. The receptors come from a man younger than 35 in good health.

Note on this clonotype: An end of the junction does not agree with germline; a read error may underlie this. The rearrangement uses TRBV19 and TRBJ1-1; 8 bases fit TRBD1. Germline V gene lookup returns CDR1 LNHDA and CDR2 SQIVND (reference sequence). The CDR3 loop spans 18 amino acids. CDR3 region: CASSIEGGQAPTLAEAFF. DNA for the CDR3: TGTGCCAGTAGTATAGAGGGGGGACAGGCTCCAACACTAGCTGAGGCTTTCTTT.

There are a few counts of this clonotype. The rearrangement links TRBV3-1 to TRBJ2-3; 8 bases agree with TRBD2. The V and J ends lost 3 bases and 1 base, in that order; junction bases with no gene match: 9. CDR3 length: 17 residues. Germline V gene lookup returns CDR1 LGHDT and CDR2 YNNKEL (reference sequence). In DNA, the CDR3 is TGTGCCAGCAGCCATGATGGGACTAGAGGGGGCACAGATACGCAGTATTTT. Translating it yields CASSHDGTRGGTDTQYF.

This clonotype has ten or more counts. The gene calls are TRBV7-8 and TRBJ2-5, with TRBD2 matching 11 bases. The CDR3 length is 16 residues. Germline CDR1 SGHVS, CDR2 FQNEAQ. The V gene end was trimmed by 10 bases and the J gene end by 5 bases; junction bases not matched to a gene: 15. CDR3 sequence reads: CAIQAVAGGKYETQYF. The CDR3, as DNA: TGTGCCATCCAAGCCGTAGCGGGAGGGAAATATGAGACCCAGTACTTC.

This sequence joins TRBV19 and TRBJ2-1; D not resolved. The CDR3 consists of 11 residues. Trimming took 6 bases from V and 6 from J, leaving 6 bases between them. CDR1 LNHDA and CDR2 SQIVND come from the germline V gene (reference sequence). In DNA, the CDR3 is TGTGCCAGTAGATTTGGCAATGAGCAGTTCTTC. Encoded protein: CASRFGNEQFF.

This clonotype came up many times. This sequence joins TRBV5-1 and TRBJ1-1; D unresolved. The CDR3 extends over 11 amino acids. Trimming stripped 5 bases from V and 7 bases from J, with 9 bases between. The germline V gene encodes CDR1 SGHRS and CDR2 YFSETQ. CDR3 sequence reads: CASRLVGEAFF. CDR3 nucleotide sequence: TGCGCCAGCAGACTCGTGGGTGAAGCTTTCTTT.

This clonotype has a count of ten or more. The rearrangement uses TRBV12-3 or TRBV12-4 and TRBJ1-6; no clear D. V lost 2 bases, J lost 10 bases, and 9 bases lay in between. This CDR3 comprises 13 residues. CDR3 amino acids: CASSLTGNSPLHF. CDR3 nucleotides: TGTGCCAGCAGTTTAACGGGGAACTCACCCCTCCACTTT.

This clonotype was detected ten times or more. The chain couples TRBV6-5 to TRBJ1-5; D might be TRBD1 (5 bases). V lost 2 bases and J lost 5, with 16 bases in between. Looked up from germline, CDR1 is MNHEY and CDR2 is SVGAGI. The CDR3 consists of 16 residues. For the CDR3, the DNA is TGTGCCAGCAGTTACCGGGGCCAACCTCCCCATCAGCCCCAGCATTTT. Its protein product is CASSYRGQPPHQPQHF.